This TCR beta chain was sequenced during a study of OX40 agonist ivuxolimab in advanced cancers. About the research overall: Patients undergoing dose escalation presented with hepatocellular carcinoma, melanoma, renal cell or head and neck cancer. Among those enrolled, mean age was approximately 62 years (range roughly 20 to 79) and 70% to 85% were male.

This clone was detected a few times. Its antigen is unidentified. Germline CDR1 and CDR2: SNHLY and FYNNEI. With 4 bases clipped from V and 7 bases from J, the junction kept 8 bases outside the gene matches. CDR3 length equals 15 residues. Overall study findings and caveats: Nonresponders, in some cases, also had low normalized T-cell clonal expansion.

TCRdb's table, derived via immunoSEQ multiplex PCR, lists solely in-frame clones and lacks some. The sample includes about 30,000 clones, approximately 80% of them seen just once. This material consisted of CD4+ or CD8+ T cells sorted from blood, taken in a trial of the OX40 agonist ivuxolimab. This receptor was taken from an adult with an advanced solid tumor such as melanoma, head and neck, liver or kidney cancer. V gene TRBV2 combines with J gene TRBJ2-1; 9 bases match TRBD2. CDR3 nucleotides: TGTGCCAGCAGTGTCGGGCGGGGGGGCCCGAATGAGCAGTTCTTC. Its protein is CASSVGRGGPNEQFF.